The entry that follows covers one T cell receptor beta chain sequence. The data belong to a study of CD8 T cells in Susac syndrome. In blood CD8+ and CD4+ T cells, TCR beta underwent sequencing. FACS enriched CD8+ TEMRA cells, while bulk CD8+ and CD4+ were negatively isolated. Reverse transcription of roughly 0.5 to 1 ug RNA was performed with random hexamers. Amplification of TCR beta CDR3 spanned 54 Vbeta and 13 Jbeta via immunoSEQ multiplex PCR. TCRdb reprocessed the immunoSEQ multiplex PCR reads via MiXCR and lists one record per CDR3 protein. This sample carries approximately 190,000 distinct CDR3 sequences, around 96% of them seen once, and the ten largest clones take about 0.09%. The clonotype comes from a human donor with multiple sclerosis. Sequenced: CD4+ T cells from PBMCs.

In DNA form, the CDR3 reads TGCAGTGCTCTAGCGGAACTCACAGATACGCAGTATTTT. Translation gives CSALAELTDTQYF. V usage is TRBV20-1 and J usage is TRBJ2-3, with TRBD2 identical over 7 bases. The CDR3 covers 13 residues. V shed 5 bases and J 2 bases; nucleotides not matched to a gene: 4. Germline V gives CDR1 DFQATT, CDR2 SNEGSKA (reference sequence).